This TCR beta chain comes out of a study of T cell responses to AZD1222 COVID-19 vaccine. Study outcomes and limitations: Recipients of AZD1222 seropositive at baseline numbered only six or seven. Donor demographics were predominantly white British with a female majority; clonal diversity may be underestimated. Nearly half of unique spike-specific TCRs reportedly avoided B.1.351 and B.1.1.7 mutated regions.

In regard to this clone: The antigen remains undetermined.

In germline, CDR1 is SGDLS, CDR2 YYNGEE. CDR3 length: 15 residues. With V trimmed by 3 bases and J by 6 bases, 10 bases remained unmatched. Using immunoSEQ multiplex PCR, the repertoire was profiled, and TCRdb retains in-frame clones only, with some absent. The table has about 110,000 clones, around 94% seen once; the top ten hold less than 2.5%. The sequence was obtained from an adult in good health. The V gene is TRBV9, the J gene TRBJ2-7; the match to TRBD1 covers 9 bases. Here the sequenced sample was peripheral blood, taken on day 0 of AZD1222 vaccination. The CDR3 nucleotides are TGTGCCAGCAGCGCTCCGGGACAGGGATACGGCGAGCAGTACTTC. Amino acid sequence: CASSAPGQGYGEQYF.